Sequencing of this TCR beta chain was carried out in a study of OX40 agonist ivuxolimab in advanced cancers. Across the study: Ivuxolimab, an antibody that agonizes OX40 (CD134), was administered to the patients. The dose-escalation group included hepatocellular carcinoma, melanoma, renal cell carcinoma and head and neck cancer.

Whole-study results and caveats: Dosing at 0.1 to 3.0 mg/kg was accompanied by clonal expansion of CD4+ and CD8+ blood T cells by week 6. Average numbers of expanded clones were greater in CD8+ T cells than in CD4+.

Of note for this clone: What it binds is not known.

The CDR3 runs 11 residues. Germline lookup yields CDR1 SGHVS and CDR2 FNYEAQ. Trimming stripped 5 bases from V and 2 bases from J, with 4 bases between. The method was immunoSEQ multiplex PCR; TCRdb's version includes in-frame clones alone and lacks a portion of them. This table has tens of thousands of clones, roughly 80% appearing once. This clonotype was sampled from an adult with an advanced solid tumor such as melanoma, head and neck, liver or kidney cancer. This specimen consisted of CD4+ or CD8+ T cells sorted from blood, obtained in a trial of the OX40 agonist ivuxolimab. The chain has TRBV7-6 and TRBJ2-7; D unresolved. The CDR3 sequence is CASSPAYEQYF. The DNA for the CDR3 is TGTGCCAGCAGCCCCGCCTACGAGCAGTACTTC.